This TCR beta chain emerged from a study of blood T cell repertoires in COVID-19. Seattle participants joined during active infection and were tracked over time. From germline, CDR1 is SQVTM and CDR2 ANQGSEA. The V gene end was trimmed by 8 bases and the J gene end by 8 bases; junction bases not matched to a gene: 12. The CDR3 has 15 amino acids. As handled by the study authors: Amplification from reference gene primers served as the basis for estimated nucleated cell counts. Produced via immunoSEQ multiplex PCR; TCRdb's table is partial and in-frame only. That table gives V, J and clone size, and the DNA gave D and trimming. This table holds approximately 140,000 clones, around 90% found once.

This TCR derives from a human donor with COVID-19, enrolled during active disease. The donor label of this sample is uncertain. The rearrangement joins TRBV29-1 to TRBJ2-1; 13 bases match TRBD2. Specimen: peripheral blood. DNA for the CDR3: TGCAGCTCTTGGACTAGCGGGGGCCCCAGGGATGAGCAGTTCTTC. Its translation: CSSWTSGGPRDEQFF.